This T cell receptor (beta chain) was recovered during a study of blood T cell repertoires in COVID-19. Across the study: Acute and convalescent COVID-19 specimens originated in the United States, Italy and Spain.

CDR1 is SGHVS and CDR2 is FNYEAQ in the germline V gene. This CDR3 has 14 amino acids. The V segment lost 5 bases and the J segment 4 bases; nucleotides outside the gene matches: 6. This table comes from immunoSEQ multiplex PCR, and its TCRdb copy is limited to in-frame clones, with some not included. This table has about 310,000 clones, approximately 91% appearing once. The rearrangement uses TRBV7-6 and TRBJ2-5; 8 bases are shared with TRBD2. The receptor was isolated from a woman aged 40-49 years who had recovered from COVID-19. The sample comprised PBMCs or T cells enriched from blood (not recorded which). CDR3 region: CASSPPGGVETQYF. CDR3 nucleotides: TGTGCCAGCAGCCCCCCCGGGGGGGTAGAGACCCAGTACTTC.